The rows below give T cell receptor beta chains drawn from one sample of a study of T cell repertoires in cytomegalovirus infection. MiXCR, run by TCRdb on the reads, gives a single entry per CDR3 protein. The sample shows approximately 750,000 distinct CDR3 sequences, approximately 34% of them seen only once. Sequenced: PBMCs. These TCRs come from a human donor in good health (CMV status not recorded). Some clones in this sample may be carry-over from other donors' samples. Each CDR3 is given with its conserved first and last residue. The order of the fields is V gene, D gene, J gene, clone size, CDR3 length, CDR3 protein, CDR3 DNA. The D gene is left open where the match is weak. The size of a clone is reported for some rows only, either as once, few or many, or as a class for expanded clones.

V gene: TRBV29-1
D gene: .
J gene: TRBJ2-1
clone size: .
CDR3 length: 14
CDR3 protein: CSGDLAGVYNEQFF
CDR3 DNA: TGCAGCGGAGACCTAGCCGGGGTTTACAATGAGCAGTTCTTC

V gene: TRBV7-6
D gene: TRBD1
J gene: TRBJ2-7
clone size: .
CDR3 length: 12
CDR3 protein: CASGTGVYEQYF
CDR3 DNA: TGTGCCTCTGGGACAGGGGTCTACGAGCAGTACTTC

V gene: TRBV20-1
D gene: .
J gene: TRBJ1-1
clone size: .
CDR3 length: 13
CDR3 protein: CSARKQTFTEAFF
CDR3 DNA: TGCAGTGCTAGAAAACAGACTTTCACTGAAGCTTTCTTT

V gene: TRBV28
D gene: .
J gene: TRBJ2-5
clone size: few
CDR3 length: 17
CDR3 protein: CASSPRRGRAPQETQYF
CDR3 DNA: TGTGCCAGCAGCCCCCGGAGGGGCAGGGCCCCCCAAGAGACCCAGTACTTC

V gene: TRBV7-2
D gene: .
J gene: TRBJ2-7
clone size: many
CDR3 length: 12
CDR3 protein: CASSLSWYEQYF
CDR3 DNA: TGTGCCAGCAGCTTATCATGGTACGAGCAGTACTTC

V gene: TRBV12-3/TRBV12-4
D gene: TRBD1
J gene: TRBJ1-5
clone size: many
CDR3 length: 14
CDR3 protein: CASSVGGAGQPQHF
CDR3 DNA: TGTGCCAGCAGCGTAGGGGGCGCGGGGCAGCCCCAGCATTTT

V gene: TRBV28
D gene: .
J gene: TRBJ2-1
clone size: few
CDR3 length: 12
CDR3 protein: CASSPDYNEQFF
CDR3 DNA: TGTGCCAGCAGTCCAGACTACAATGAGCAGTTCTTC

V gene: TRBV7-6
D gene: .
J gene: TRBJ2-1
clone size: few
CDR3 length: 19
CDR3 protein: CASSLPIGRGKTRELEQFF
CDR3 DNA: TGTGCCAGCAGCCTCCCGATAGGACGGGGCAAAACCCGAGAACTTGAGCAGTTCTTC

V gene: TRBV6-2/TRBV6-3
D gene: .
J gene: TRBJ2-1
clone size: few
CDR3 length: 13
CDR3 protein: CASSLSTGSGEFF
CDR3 DNA: TGTGCCAGCAGCTTATCGACAGGATCGGGGGAGTTCTTC

V gene: TRBV20-1
D gene: TRBD1
J gene: TRBJ2-7
clone size: few
CDR3 length: 13
CDR3 protein: CSASRPGGYEQYF
CDR3 DNA: TGCAGTGCTAGTAGGCCAGGGGGCTACGAGCAGTACTTC

V gene: TRBV28
D gene: .
J gene: TRBJ2-3
clone size: .
CDR3 length: 14
CDR3 protein: CASSLYVNTDTQYF
CDR3 DNA: TGTGCCAGCAGTTTATATGTTAACACAGATACGCAGTATTTT

V gene: TRBV7-2
D gene: TRBD1
J gene: TRBJ2-7
clone size: many
CDR3 length: 14
CDR3 protein: CASSARDRGYEQYF
CDR3 DNA: TGTGCCAGCAGCGCCCGGGACAGGGGTTACGAGCAGTACTTC

V gene: TRBV27
D gene: .
J gene: TRBJ1-1
clone size: .
CDR3 length: 17
CDR3 protein: CASSTGGQQPSGTEAFF
CDR3 DNA: TGTGCCAGCAGTACGGGCGGACAGCAACCCTCCGGCACTGAAGCTTTCTTT

V gene: TRBV5-6
D gene: .
J gene: TRBJ1-4
clone size: .
CDR3 length: 13
CDR3 protein: CASSRDENEKLFF
CDR3 DNA: TGTGCCAGCAGCCGCGACGAAAATGAAAAACTGTTTTTT

V gene: TRBV12-3/TRBV12-4
D gene: TRBD1
J gene: TRBJ2-1
clone size: .
CDR3 length: 14
CDR3 protein: CASSFLDRGTEQFF
CDR3 DNA: TGTGCCAGCAGTTTCCTGGACAGGGGGACCGAGCAGTTCTTC

V gene: TRBV7-6
D gene: .
J gene: TRBJ2-7
clone size: few
CDR3 length: 16
CDR3 protein: CASSTADFPRGNEQYF
CDR3 DNA: TGTGCCAGCAGCACAGCCGACTTCCCCCGGGGCAACGAGCAGTACTTC

V gene: TRBV10-2
D gene: .
J gene: TRBJ1-1
clone size: few
CDR3 length: 16
CDR3 protein: CASSESRIRVDTEAFF
CDR3 DNA: TGCGCCAGCAGTGAGTCAAGGATCAGGGTTGACACTGAAGCTTTCTTT

V gene: TRBV4-1
D gene: .
J gene: TRBJ2-5
clone size: few
CDR3 length: 16
CDR3 protein: CASSQLAHKAQETQYF
CDR3 DNA: TGCGCCAGCAGCCAACTGGCACACAAAGCCCAAGAGACCCAGTACTTC

V gene: TRBV28
D gene: .
J gene: TRBJ2-6
clone size: .
CDR3 length: 15
CDR3 protein: CASSLWITGANVLTF
CDR3 DNA: TGTGCCAGCAGTTTGTGGATAACTGGGGCCAACGTCCTGACTTTC

V gene: TRBV12-3/TRBV12-4
D gene: TRBD1
J gene: TRBJ2-2
clone size: .
CDR3 length: 13
CDR3 protein: CASRPDRAGELVF
CDR3 DNA: TGTGCCAGCAGGCCTGACAGGGCCGGGGAGCTGGTTTTT

V gene: TRBV28
D gene: .
J gene: TRBJ2-5
clone size: once
CDR3 length: 17
CDR3 protein: CASSLTKGTPHQETQYF
CDR3 DNA: TGTGCCAGCAGTTTAACCAAAGGGACACCGCACCAAGAGACCCAGTACTTC

V gene: TRBV11-2
D gene: TRBD2
J gene: TRBJ2-3
clone size: many
CDR3 length: 19
CDR3 protein: CASSLRPGLAGGPADTQYF
CDR3 DNA: TGTGCCAGCAGCTTAAGACCGGGACTAGCGGGGGGGCCAGCAGATACGCAGTATTTT

V gene: TRBV28
D gene: .
J gene: TRBJ2-7
clone size: .
CDR3 length: 11
CDR3 protein: CASISIYEQYF
CDR3 DNA: TGTGCCAGCATCTCGATCTACGAGCAGTACTTC

V gene: TRBV5-6
D gene: .
J gene: TRBJ2-7
clone size: .
CDR3 length: 14
CDR3 protein: CASSRQVFSYEQYF
CDR3 DNA: TGTGCCAGCAGCCGACAGGTGTTCTCCTACGAGCAGTACTTC

V gene: TRBV7-6
D gene: TRBD1
J gene: TRBJ1-6
clone size: .
CDR3 length: 15
CDR3 protein: CASSEQGGYNSPLHF
CDR3 DNA: TGTGCCAGCAGCGAACAGGGGGGCTATAATTCACCCCTCCACTTT

V gene: TRBV7-6
D gene: TRBD1
J gene: TRBJ1-6
clone size: .
CDR3 length: 15
CDR3 protein: CASTERAGGFSTLHF
CDR3 DNA: TGTGCCAGCACCGAAAGGGCAGGGGGCTTTTCAACCCTCCATTTT

V gene: TRBV6-6
D gene: .
J gene: TRBJ1-1
clone size: .
CDR3 length: 14
CDR3 protein: CASSYSTGSEEAFF
CDR3 DNA: TGTGCCAGCAGTTACTCGACCGGGTCTGAGGAAGCTTTCTTT